This TCR beta chain appears in the sequencing data of a study of T cell responses to AZD1222 COVID-19 vaccine. Points from the study as a whole: Donors skewed white British and female; clonal diversity was possibly underestimated.

CDR1 is SQVTM and CDR2 is ANQGSEA in the germline V gene. The CDR3 covers 13 residues. Germline trimming cut 7 bases from V and 0 bases from J; bases unmatched to any gene: 6. Libraries were prepared by immunoSEQ multiplex PCR; TCRdb keeps only in-frame clonotypes and omits some of them. Here the sample spans approximately 110,000 clones, approximately 90% being singletons. Regarding this clone: Its matching antigen is unknown.

The chain carries TRBV29-1 and TRBJ2-7; 7 nucleotides line up with TRBD1. This TCR came from an adult in good health. The specimen was peripheral blood, collected on day 0 of AZD1222 vaccination. The CDR3 region is CSATGTDSYEQYF. The CDR3 nucleotides read TGCAGCGCCACCGGGACAGACTCCTACGAGCAGTACTTC.